Sequencing of this T cell receptor beta chain was carried out in a study of blood T cell repertoires in COVID-19. Trimming removed 6 bases from V and 3 bases from J, with 8 bases in between. The CDR3 is 12 amino acids. Germline CDR1 reads MNHEY; CDR2 reads SVGEGT. Original methodology: How many nucleated cells were present was estimated from reference gene primer amplification. Assay used: immunoSEQ multiplex PCR; TCRdb lists only in-frame clones, some missing. Clone size and V and J calls were adopted from that table, with D and trimming inferred from the DNA. The sample yields roughly 330,000 clones, 70% to 90% seen once. Participants were aged about 18 to 100 years from around 24 US areas. Symptom resolution, clearance, or two negative PCRs marked donors in Cohort 3 as recovered.

This sequence originates from a woman in her 30s who had recovered from COVID-19. Sequenced material: PBMCs or T cells enriched from blood (not recorded which). The chain recombines TRBV6-2 or TRBV6-3 with TRBJ2-5, with D uncertain. CDR3 DNA sequence: TGTGCCAGCAGCTCAATAGAAGAGACCCAGTACTTC. Its protein is CASSSIEETQYF.